This TCR beta chain was identified in a study of T cell repertoires in aging, cancer and after chemotherapy. Across the whole study: Donors were grouped into six age bands spanning 30 or younger through 70 or older.

The template was genomic DNA from peripheral blood, not RNA. A mixed TRB-A/B primer pool amplified rearranged TRB by multiplex touch-down PCR. MiXCR, run by TCRdb on the multiplex PCR reads, gives a single entry per CDR3 protein. This table holds 9,000 or so distinct CDR3 sequences, 35% to 50% found once. Study-wide results and limits: Age-matched healthy donors had significantly more diverse, less clonal blood TCR repertoires than untreated cancer patients.

About this clonotype itself: Its antigen remains unknown.

The sequence was obtained from a human donor in good health. Material for sequencing was blood.

The CDR3 spells CASRGQMVEKPQHF. For the CDR3, the DNA is TGTGCCAGTAGAGGACAGATGGTTGAAAAGCCCCAGCATTTT. The chain is built from TRBV19 and TRBJ1-5, with a tentative D call TRBD1 (6 bases). Germline CDR1 and CDR2: LNHDA and SQIVND (reference sequence). V shed 6 bases and J shed 8 bases, with 17 bases lying between them. The CDR3 has 14 amino acids.